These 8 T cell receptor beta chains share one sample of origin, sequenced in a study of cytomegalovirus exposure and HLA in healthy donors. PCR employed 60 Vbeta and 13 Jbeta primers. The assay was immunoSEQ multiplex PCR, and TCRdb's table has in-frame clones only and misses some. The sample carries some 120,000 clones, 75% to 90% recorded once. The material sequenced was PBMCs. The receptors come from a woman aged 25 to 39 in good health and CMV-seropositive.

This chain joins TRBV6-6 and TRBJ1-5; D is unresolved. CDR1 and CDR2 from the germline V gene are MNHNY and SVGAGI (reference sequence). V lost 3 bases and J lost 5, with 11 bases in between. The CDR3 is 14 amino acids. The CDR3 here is CASSYSDLYQPQHF. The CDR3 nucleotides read TGTGCCAGCAGTTATTCCGACTTGTATCAGCCCCAGCATTTT.

CDR3 amino acids: CASSLVRAAGNTIYF. The DNA for the CDR3 is TGTGCCAGCAGCTTAGTGCGGGCGGCTGGAAACACCATATATTTT. This chain connects TRBV11-2 to TRBJ1-3, with D uncertain. There are 15 residues in the CDR3. The germline V and J ends were trimmed by 1 base and 2 bases, with 9 bases remaining between them. Germline-derived CDR1 and CDR2 are SGHAT and FQNNGV.

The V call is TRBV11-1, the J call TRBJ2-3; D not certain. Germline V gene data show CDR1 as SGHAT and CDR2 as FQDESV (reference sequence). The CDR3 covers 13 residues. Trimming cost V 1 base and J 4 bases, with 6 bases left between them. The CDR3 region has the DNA TGTGCCAGCAGCTTAGGGAGAGCAGATACGCAGTATTTT. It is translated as CASSLGRADTQYF.

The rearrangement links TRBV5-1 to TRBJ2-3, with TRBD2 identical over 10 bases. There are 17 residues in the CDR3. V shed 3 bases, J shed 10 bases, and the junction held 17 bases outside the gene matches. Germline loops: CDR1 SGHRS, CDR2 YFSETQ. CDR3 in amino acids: CASSSGTSVALIGSQYF. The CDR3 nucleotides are TGCGCCAGCAGCTCCGGGACTAGCGTCGCCCTGATAGGTTCGCAGTATTTT.

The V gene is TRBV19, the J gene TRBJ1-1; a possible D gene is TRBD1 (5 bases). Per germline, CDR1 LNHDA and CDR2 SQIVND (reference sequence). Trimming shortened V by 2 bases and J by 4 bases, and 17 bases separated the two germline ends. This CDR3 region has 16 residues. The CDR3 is CASSIRGSGRITEAFF. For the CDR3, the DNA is TGTGCCAGTAGTATAAGAGGATCAGGGCGAATCACTGAAGCTTTCTTT.

In DNA, the CDR3 is TGTGCCAGCAGCCCGGGGGCGGGGGCATACAATGAGCAGTTCTTC. As protein: CASSPGAGAYNEQFF. The V call is TRBV5-4, the J call TRBJ2-1; D is perhaps TRBD2 (7 bases). CDR1 and CDR2 from the germline V gene are SGHNT and YYREEE (reference sequence). Trimming stripped 4 bases from V and 4 bases from J, with 15 bases between. The CDR3 contains 15 residues.

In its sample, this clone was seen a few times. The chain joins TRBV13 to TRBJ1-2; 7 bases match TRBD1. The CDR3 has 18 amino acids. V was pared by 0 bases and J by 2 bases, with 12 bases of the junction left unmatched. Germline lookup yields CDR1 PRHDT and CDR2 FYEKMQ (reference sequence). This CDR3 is CASSLGRGQPHINYGYTF. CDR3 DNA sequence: TGTGCCAGCAGCTTAGGGAGGGGACAGCCTCATATCAACTATGGCTACACCTTC.

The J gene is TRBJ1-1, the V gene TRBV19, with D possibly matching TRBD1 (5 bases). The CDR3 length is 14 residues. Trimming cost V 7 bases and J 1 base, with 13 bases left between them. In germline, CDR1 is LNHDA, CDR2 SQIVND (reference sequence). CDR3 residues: CASNLLTGNTEAFF. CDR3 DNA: TGTGCCAGTAACCTCCTTACAGGGAACACTGAAGCTTTCTTT.